This T cell receptor beta chain was identified in a study of T cell responses to AZD1222 COVID-19 vaccine. TCRdb's table, derived via immunoSEQ multiplex PCR, lists solely in-frame clones and lacks some. The repertoire holds just over 70,000 clones, with 85% as singletons. The specimen comprised peripheral blood, sampled on day 0 of AZD1222 vaccination. The receptor's source is an adult in good health.

This CDR3 is CASSPYGAGHTGELFF. CDR3 in DNA: TGTGCCAGCAGCCCCTATGGAGCGGGCCACACCGGGGAGCTGTTTTTT. This chain uses TRBV13 with TRBJ2-2, with D perhaps TRBD2 (6 bases). The ends were cut back, 5 bases at V and 3 bases at J, with 16 bases in the middle. The CDR3 is 16 amino acids. Germline V lookup: CDR1 PRHDT, CDR2 FYEKMQ (reference sequence).